What follows are 4 T cell receptor beta chains derived from one specimen sequenced in a study of CD8 T cells in Susac syndrome. RNA, at roughly 0.45 to 1 ug, was reverse transcribed with random hexamers. In TCRdb, the immunoSEQ multiplex PCR reads were re-called with MiXCR into one record per CDR3 protein. The sample consists of around 80,000 distinct CDR3 sequences, 96% of them appearing once. The sample comprised CD8+ T cells from PBMCs. These receptors all stem from a human donor with Susac syndrome.

This chain connects TRBV6-6 to TRBJ2-5, with D perhaps matching TRBD2 (6 bases). The V end lost 4 bases, the J end lost 9 bases, and 12 bases lay between the germline ends. CDR1 and CDR2 (germline): MNHNY, SVGAGI (reference sequence). The CDR3 runs to 12 residues. The CDR3 DNA reads as TGTGCCAGCAGTTCAGCTGGAGGGGCCCAGTACTTC. It encodes CASSSAGGAQYF.

In DNA form, the CDR3 reads TGTGCCAGCACCCTTTGGAGTCCCACAGATACGCAGTATTTT. Translating it yields CASTLWSPTDTQYF. The V gene is TRBV12-3 or TRBV12-4, the J gene TRBJ2-3; no firm D call. The CDR3 totals 14 residues. The germline V and J ends were trimmed by 7 bases and 2 bases, with 13 bases remaining between them.

The chain uses TRBV29-1 and TRBJ1-2; 7 bases line up with TRBD1. The CDR3 runs 13 residues. With 6 bases clipped from V and 2 bases from J, the junction kept 6 bases outside the gene matches. Looked up from germline, CDR1 is SQVTM and CDR2 is ANQGSEA. The CDR3 reads CSVHRGWNYGYTF. The CDR3 DNA reads as TGCAGCGTCCACAGGGGATGGAACTATGGCTACACCTTC.

The rearrangement uses TRBV4-3 and TRBJ2-1; possibly TRBD2 for D (6 bases). CDR3 length: 15 residues. Between the trimmed V and J ends, which lost 0 bases and 8 bases, there was a span of 14 bases. Germline lookup yields CDR1 LGHNA and CDR2 YSLEER. The CDR3 is CASSQEGGEDDEQFF. Written as DNA, the CDR3 is TGCGCCAGCAGCCAAGAAGGCGGGGAGGATGATGAGCAGTTCTTC.